Listed here are 23 T cell receptor beta chains from one sample, sequenced in a study of cytomegalovirus exposure and HLA in healthy donors. Measured with immunoSEQ multiplex PCR; TCRdb has only the in-frame clones, and not every one. The sample has tens of thousands of clones, 94% seen once. Sequencing was done on a sample of PBMCs. The receptors were gathered from a young woman in good health and CMV-seronegative.

The CDR3 here is CASSSTGSSGNTIYF. Written as DNA, the CDR3 is TGTGCCAGTAGTTCGACAGGGTCCTCTGGAAACACCATATATTTT. This sequence joins TRBV19 and TRBJ1-3; 7 bases fit TRBD1. The germline V gene has CDR1 LNHDA and CDR2 SQIVND (reference sequence). The ends lost 5 bases at V and 0 bases at J; junction bases unmatched: 4. The CDR3 sequence is 15 residues long.

This clone appeared a single time. V is TRBV7-2 and J is TRBJ1-5; tentative D call: TRBD1 (6 bases). The CDR3 is 14 amino acids. CDR1 and CDR2 from the germline V gene are SGHTA and FQGNSA. The germline V and J ends were trimmed by 3 bases and 4 bases, with 10 bases remaining between them. The CDR3 reads CASSLGARNQPQHF. The CDR3 DNA reads as TGTGCCAGCAGCTTGGGGGCTCGAAATCAGCCCCAGCATTTT.

The chain carries TRBV7-2 and TRBJ1-4, with 8 nucleotides matching TRBD1. Per the germline V gene, CDR1 is SGHTA and CDR2 is FQGNSA. Germline trimming cut 5 bases from V and 8 bases from J; bases unmatched to any gene: 7. The length of the CDR3 is 14 residues. CDR3 nucleotides: TGTGCCAGCAGCCCGGGCAGGGGGCTAGAAAAACTGTTTTTT. Protein product: CASSPGRGLEKLFF. Together with reference TRBV7-2 and TRBJ1-4, the CDR3 gives the full variable domain: GAGVSQSPSNKVTEKGKDVELRCDPISGHTALYWYRQSLGQGLEFLIYFQGNSAPDKSGLPSDRFSAERTGGSVSTLTIQRTQQEDSAVYLCASSPGRGLEKLFFGSGTQLSVL.

The chain has TRBV4-3 and TRBJ1-2; 9 bases align to TRBD1. The V gene end was trimmed by 0 bases and the J gene end by 2 bases; junction bases not matched to a gene: 7. Germline-derived CDR1 and CDR2 are LGHNA and YSLEER. The CDR3 totals 17 residues. The CDR3 DNA is TGCGCCAGCAGCCAAGACCGGACAGGGGTTGTGAACTATGGCTACACCTTC. It is translated as CASSQDRTGVVNYGYTF.

The V call is TRBV11-3, the J call TRBJ2-3; 12 bases line up with TRBD2. Trimming at V came to 5 bases and at J to 0 bases, leaving 6 bases not matched to a gene. The CDR3 runs to 17 residues. The germline CDR1 and CDR2 sequences are SGHNT and YENEEA. The CDR3 DNA follows: TGTGCCAGCAGCGTGACTAGCGGGAGTGGCAGCACAGATACGCAGTATTTT. Translating gives CASSVTSGSGSTDTQYF.

The chain recombines TRBV10-3 with TRBJ1-1; 10 nucleotides match TRBD1. The CDR3 runs 14 residues. V was pared by 10 bases and J by 3 bases, with 8 bases of the junction left unmatched. From germline, CDR1 is ENHRY and CDR2 SYGVKD. Here the CDR3 DNA reads TGTGCCACCGACCCCGGGACAGGGGACACTGAAGCTTTCTTT. Translated, it gives CATDPGTGDTEAFF.

The J gene is TRBJ2-7, the V gene TRBV18, with 8 bases identical to TRBD2. Germline V gene lookup returns CDR1 KGHSH and CDR2 LQKENI. The CDR3 totals 15 residues. The ends lost 0 bases at V and 4 bases at J; junction bases unmatched: 5. The CDR3 sequence is CASSPPLAGGYEQYF. CDR3 nucleotides: TGTGCCAGCTCACCACCGCTCGCGGGAGGTTACGAGCAGTACTTC.

V is TRBV5-1 and J is TRBJ2-1, with D possibly matching TRBD2 (5 bases). The V end was cut by 4 bases, the J end by 15 bases, with 17 bases between. This CDR3 spans 12 amino acids. CDR1 is SGHRS and CDR2 is YFSETQ in the germline V gene. The CDR3 region has the DNA TGCGCCAGCAGCCTAGACGGAGGCTTCTGGTTCTTC. Translating it yields CASSLDGGFWFF.

The chain carries TRBV27 and TRBJ2-1, with TRBD2 matching over 8 bases. The trim removed 7 bases at V and 0 bases at J, leaving 5 bases unmatched. Germline-derived CDR1 and CDR2 are MNHEY and SMNVEV (reference sequence). The length of the CDR3 is 15 residues. CDR3 sequence reads: CASTAGTSSYNEQFF. CDR3 DNA sequence: TGTGCCAGCACTGCCGGGACTAGCTCCTACAATGAGCAGTTCTTC.

The chain joins TRBV9 to TRBJ2-7, with D possibly matching TRBD2 (7 bases). The CDR3 is 14 residues long. Germline values: CDR1 SGDLS, CDR2 YYNGEE. V was pared by 0 bases and J by 5 bases, with 12 bases between. The CDR3 here is CASSVEGGAHEQYF. CDR3 bases: TGTGCCAGCAGCGTAGAAGGGGGGGCCCACGAGCAGTACTTC. Combining the CDR3 with reference TRBV9 and TRBJ2-7 gives the whole variable domain DSGVTQTPKHLITATGQRVTLRCSPRSGDLSVYWYQQSLDQGLQFLIQYYNGEERAKGNILERFSAQQFPDLHSELNLSSLELGDSALYFCASSVEGGAHEQYFGPGTRLTVT.

This clone occurred once. The CDR3 reads CASSRWGLRQAYEQYF. In DNA form, the CDR3 reads TGTGCCAGCAGCCGATGGGGCTTACGACAGGCCTACGAGCAGTACTTC. The V call is TRBV5-6, the J call TRBJ2-7, with a tentative D call TRBD1 (6 bases). The V and J ends lost 4 bases and 2 bases respectively, with 19 bases between them. There are 16 residues in the CDR3. Per germline, CDR1 SGHDT and CDR2 YYEEEE. The whole variable domain, remainder taken from reference TRBV5-6 and TRBJ2-7, is DAGVTQSPTHLIKTRGQQVTLRCSPKSGHDTVSWYQQALGQGPQFIFQYYEEEERQRGNFPDRFSGHQFPNYSSELNVNALLLGDSALYLCASSRWGLRQAYEQYFGPGTRLTVT.

The genes are TRBV27 and TRBJ2-7; TRBD1 matches 8 bases. Losses at the gene ends were 6 bases for V and 3 bases for J; bases not matched to a gene: 4. The CDR3 extends over 13 amino acids. CDR1 is MNHEY and CDR2 is SMNVEV in the germline V gene (reference sequence). CDR3 sequence: CASRETGGYEQYF. Written as DNA, the CDR3 is TGTGCCAGCAGAGAAACAGGGGGCTACGAGCAGTACTTC.

The V gene is TRBV6-1, the J gene TRBJ1-2, with D uncertain. The germline V gene has CDR1 MNHNS and CDR2 SASEGT. V was trimmed by 3 bases and J by 12 bases, leaving 17 bases between them. This CDR3 has 13 residues. CDR3 DNA: TGTGCCAGCAGTGAGGGCTCCTCTGAAGCCAACACCTTC. As protein: CASSEGSSEANTF.

Comment on this clone: The junction shows a germline mismatch at one end, possibly a read error. The chain joins TRBV19 to TRBJ2-7; tentatively, D is TRBD2 (6 bases). The CDR3 contains 13 residues. Per the germline V gene, CDR1 is LNHDA and CDR2 is SQIVND (reference sequence). CDR3 sequence (DNA): TGTGCCAGCCTAGTAGGAGGGTCCTCCGAGCAGTACTTC. Residues: CASLVGGSSEQYF.

The sample holds one count of this clone. The CDR3 DNA reads as TGTGCCACCAGTCCCGGGGACAGGGTAATGGGTGAAGCTTTCTTT. Amino acid sequence: CATSPGDRVMGEAFF. The chain uses TRBV15 and TRBJ1-1; TRBD1 agrees at 9 bases. V was clipped by 6 bases and J by 7 bases; unmatched bases: 12. Per the germline V gene, CDR1 is LNHNV and CDR2 is YYDKDF (reference sequence). This CDR3 comprises 15 residues.

This sequence joins TRBV4-1 and TRBJ2-7; TRBD1 might be the D (6 bases). Germline CDR1 is MGHRA and CDR2 is YSYEKL. CDR3 size: 15 residues. V lost 3 bases to trimming and J lost 5 bases, with 17 bases between them. The CDR3 loop reads CASSQVRQARDEQYF. CDR3 nucleotide sequence: TGCGCCAGCAGCCAGGTTCGACAGGCGAGGGACGAGCAGTACTTC.

The chain combines TRBV4-2 with TRBJ1-5; no clear D gene. The CDR3 length is 15 residues. From germline, CDR1 is LGHNA and CDR2 YNFKEQ. The germline V and J ends were trimmed by 4 bases and 4 bases, with 14 bases remaining between them. CDR3 DNA sequence: TGTGCCAGCAGCCCAGAGAGGGCTCCTAATCAGCCCCAGCATTTT. Translated, it gives CASSPERAPNQPQHF.

The gene calls are TRBV30 and TRBJ2-7; D possibly corresponds to TRBD2 (6 bases). The CDR3 has 13 amino acids. Germline V gene sequence: CDR1 GTSNPN, CDR2 SVGIG (reference sequence). V was shortened by 7 bases and J by 9 bases, with 22 bases between the two germline ends. The CDR3 DNA is TGTGCCTCCCTGGAGGGTCAAGGGTATGGGCAGTACTTC. The encoded protein is CASLEGQGYGQYF. Based on the CDR3 plus reference TRBV30 and TRBJ2-7, the full variable domain is SQTIHQWPATLVQPVGSPLSLECTVEGTSNPNLYWYRQAAGRGLQLLFYSVGIGQISSEVPQNLSASRPQDRQFILSSKKLLLSDSGFYLCASLEGQGYGQYFGPGTRLTVT.

The chain has TRBV2 and TRBJ2-7, with 11 positions matching TRBD2. The V gene's germline CDR1 is SNHLY and CDR2 FYNNEI. The V segment lost 4 bases and the J segment 4 bases; nucleotides outside the gene matches: 15. CDR3 size: 18 residues. The CDR3 sequence is CASSGSLSGRAISYEQYF. The CDR3 DNA follows: TGTGCCAGCAGTGGCTCTCTTAGCGGGAGGGCGATTTCGTACGAGCAGTACTTC.

This chain links TRBV6-6 with TRBJ1-5, with 9 bases aligning to TRBD1. The CDR3 is 13 amino acids. After removal of 8 bases from V and 6 bases from J, the junction contained 5 bases not matched to a gene. Germline assignment: CDR1 MNHNY and CDR2 SVGAGI (reference sequence). CDR3 loop: CASGTGHGQPQHF. Here the CDR3 DNA reads TGTGCCAGCGGGACAGGGCATGGTCAGCCCCAGCATTTT.

CDR3 in amino acids: CASRRWQIGCEQYF. CDR3 in DNA: TGTGCCAGCAGGAGGTGGCAGATTGGGTGCGAGCAGTACTTC. The J gene is TRBJ2-7, the V gene TRBV6-4; D is ambiguous. The CDR3 runs 14 residues. The V and J ends lost 6 bases and 6 bases respectively, with 18 bases between them. Germline loops: CDR1 MRHNA, CDR2 SNTAGT.

The chain carries TRBV28 and TRBJ1-1, with TRBD1 matching 7 bases. V lost 3 bases, J lost 3 bases, and 7 bases stayed unmatched. Germline V gene data show CDR1 as MDHEN and CDR2 as SYDVKM. The CDR3 has 15 amino acids. DNA of the CDR3: TGTGCCAGCAGTTTTAGAGGGGGCGCGTACACTGAAGCTTTCTTT. Translation: CASSFRGGAYTEAFF.

The genes are TRBV4-1 and TRBJ1-3; 7 nucleotides line up with TRBD1. Looked up from germline, CDR1 is MGHRA and CDR2 is YSYEKL. This CDR3 has 15 amino acids. The junction had 5 bases not matched to a gene; V was cut back by 4 bases and J by 2 bases. CDR3 bases: TGCGCCAGCAGCCCGGAGGACAGGCCTGGAAACACCATATATTTT. It is translated as CASSPEDRPGNTIYF.